Listed below are T cell receptor beta chains from one sample, sequenced in a study of vaccination and CD4 T cells after COVID-19. TCRdb recomputed calls from the PCR reads with MiXCR, one row per CDR3 protein. The table includes more than 20,000 distinct CDR3 sequences, 30% to 35% detected once. These receptors are not linked to any known antigen. Source: CD4+ T cells from blood, cultured in vitro, taken about 7 months after SARS-CoV-2 vaccination. The source of these receptors is a human donor who had recovered from COVID-19. CDR3s include the opening cysteine and the closing phenylalanine or tryptophan. Each record gives: V gene, CDR3 protein.

TRBV2 | CASSGLSAWAFF
TRBV7-9 | CASSSQGSTEAFF
TRBV7-2 | CASSFVRFMSSGANVLTF
TRBV10-1 | CASTGTAEYEQYF
TRBV24-1 | CATSDPQAFSYNEQFF
TRBV24-1 | CATSDSTRFTDTQYF
TRBV5-1 | CASSSDRGGMRAEAFF
TRBV7-3 | CASSFRLAGLNEQFF
TRBV7-3 | CASSDSTDTQYF
TRBV10-1 | CASSEGRGGLWEQYF
TRBV10-3 | CAIRGTSVETQYF
TRBV7-6 | CASSSNIAGGDNEQFF
TRBV2 | CASSAMLDGYTF
TRBV10-3 | CAISENPQTARTDTQYF
TRBV2 | CASSESRGGNTEAFF
TRBV7-9 | CASSFSSVSSTDTQYF
TRBV6-5 | CASSYHRQGSPPSPLHF
TRBV7-2 | CASSPGQGYGYTF
TRBV6-2/TRBV6-3 | CASSRKNF
TRBV11-2 | CASSPMGTGFTEAFF
TRBV7-3 | CASSSQGGASWETQYF
TRBV7-6 | CASSFSGSGMYGYTF
TRBV7-9 | CASSLGGGGYYGYTF
TRBV7-2 | CASSLIFLGPEQFF
TRBV4-3 | CASSQEAGTSGWNEQFF
TRBV7-8 | CASSFDTARNNEQFF
TRBV18 | CASSPPTRTDTQYF
TRBV11-3 | CASSLFNTEAFF
TRBV20-1 | CSASTGGANQPQHF
TRBV19 | CASSILPRGGANAEAFF
TRBV20-1 | CSARITSGSETQYF
TRBV5-1 | CASNIQGANEQYF
TRBV6-2/TRBV6-3 | CASRLSGTCEQYF
TRBV7-2 | CASSLLVGSYEQYF
TRBV11-2 | CATRKAGVETQYF
TRBV19 | CATALRSPPTEAFF
TRBV20-1 | CSASTPAFQETQYF
TRBV7-9 | CASSLVVAGGPGEQFF
TRBV6-1 | CASSELGQGEKLFF
TRBV7-8 | CASSLETGKNTGELFF
TRBV5-1 | CASSAHQPGRATEAFF
TRBV5-4 | CASSPGWGDNSPLHF
TRBV11-3 | CASSLAGGQETQYF
TRBV11-3 | CASEMSSYNEQFF
TRBV11-3 | CASSLERDTQYF
TRBV7-8 | CASSLVGGSTNEQFF
TRBV5-8 | CASSEGQGSSYEQYF
TRBV6-4 | CASSDCARGTEETQYF
TRBV20-1 | CSARERQDRYNEQFF
TRBV6-1 | CASRPLPISNQPQHF
TRBV20-1 | CSARALLLQGNQPQHF
TRBV10-3 | CAISESNRGLLFF
TRBV6-1 | CASSVNWITEAFF
TRBV20-1 | CSASLNAPGQGYDEQYF
TRBV27 | CAREETQYF